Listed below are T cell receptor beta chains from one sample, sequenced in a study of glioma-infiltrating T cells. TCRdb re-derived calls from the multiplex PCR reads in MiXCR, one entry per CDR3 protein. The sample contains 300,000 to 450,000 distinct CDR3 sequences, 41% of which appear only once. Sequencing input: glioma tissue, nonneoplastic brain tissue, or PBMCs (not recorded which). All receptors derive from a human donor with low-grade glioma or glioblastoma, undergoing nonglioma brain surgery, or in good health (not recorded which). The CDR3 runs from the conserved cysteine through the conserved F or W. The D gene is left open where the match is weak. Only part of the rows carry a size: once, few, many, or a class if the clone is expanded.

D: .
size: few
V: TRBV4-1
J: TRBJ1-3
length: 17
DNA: TGCGCCAGCAGCCAGGGCCCGACCGGGACCGCTGGAAACACCATATATTTT
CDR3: CASSQGPTGTAGNTIYF

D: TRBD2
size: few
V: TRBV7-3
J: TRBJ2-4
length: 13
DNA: TGTGCCAGCAGCTTCAGCGGGGGGGACATTCAGTACTTC
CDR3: CASSFSGGDIQYF

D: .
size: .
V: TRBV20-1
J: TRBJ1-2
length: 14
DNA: TGCAGTGCTAGAGGTCACAGGGAGGGCTATGGCTACACCTTC
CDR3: CSARGHREGYGYTF

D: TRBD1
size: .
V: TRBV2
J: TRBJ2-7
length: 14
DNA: TGTGCCAGCAGCCAAAAACAGGGGTGGAACGAGCAGTACTTC
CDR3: CASSQKQGWNEQYF

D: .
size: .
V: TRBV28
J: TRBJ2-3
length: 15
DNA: TGTGCCAGCATTCTAGGAGCGGTTAGCACAGATACGCAGTATTTT
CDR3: CASILGAVSTDTQYF

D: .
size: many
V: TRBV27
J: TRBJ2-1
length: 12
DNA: TGTGCCAGCAGTTTTATCAGAGATGAGCAGTTCTTC
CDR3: CASSFIRDEQFF

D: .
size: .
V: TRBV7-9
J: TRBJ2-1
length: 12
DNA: TGTGCCAGCAGCCCCTCTAGAAATGAGCAGTTCTTC
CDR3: CASSPSRNEQFF

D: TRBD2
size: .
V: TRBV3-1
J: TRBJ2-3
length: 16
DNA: TGTGCCAGCAGCCCGACTAGCGGGAGGGCCATGGCTACGCAGTATTTT
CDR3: CASSPTSGRAMATQYF

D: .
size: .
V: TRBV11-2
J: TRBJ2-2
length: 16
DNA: TGTGCCAGCAGCTTCAACGGGGGCCTGAACACCGGGGAGCTGTTTTTT
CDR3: CASSFNGGLNTGELFF

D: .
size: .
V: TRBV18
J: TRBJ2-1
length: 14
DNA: TGTGCCAGCTCAACAGGGACTACAGGTTCCGAGCAGTTCTTC
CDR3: CASSTGTTGSEQFF

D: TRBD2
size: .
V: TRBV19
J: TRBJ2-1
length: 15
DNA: TGTGCCAGTAGTGACGGGACTAGCGCCTACAATGAGCAGTTCTTC
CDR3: CASSDGTSAYNEQFF

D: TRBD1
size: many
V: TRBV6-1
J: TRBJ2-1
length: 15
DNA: TGTGCCAGCAGTTATTCCACGACAGGGAGCAATGAGCAGTTCTTC
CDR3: CASSYSTTGSNEQFF

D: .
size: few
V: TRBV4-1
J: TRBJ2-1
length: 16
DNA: TGCGCCAGCAGCCCGAAAGGTAGGAGCTCCTACAATGAGCAGTTCTTC
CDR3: CASSPKGRSSYNEQFF

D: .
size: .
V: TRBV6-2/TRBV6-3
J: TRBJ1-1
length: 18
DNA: TGTGCCAGCAGAAAGTGGGGGATTTCCGGGACGGTGAACACTGAAGCTTTCTTT
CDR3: CASRKWGISGTVNTEAFF

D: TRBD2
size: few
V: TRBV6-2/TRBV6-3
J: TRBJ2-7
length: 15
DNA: TGTGCCAGCAGTTACGGCAGGACTAGCTTCCACGAGCAGTACTTC
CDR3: CASSYGRTSFHEQYF

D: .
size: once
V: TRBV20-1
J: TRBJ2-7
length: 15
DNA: TGCAGTGCTGGAGACCCCCGGGACTTCAGCTACGAGCAGTACTTC
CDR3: CSAGDPRDFSYEQYF

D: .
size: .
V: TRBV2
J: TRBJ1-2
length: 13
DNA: TGTGCCAAGGGAGAGGCCCTTTCGGGTGGCTACACCTTC
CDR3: CAKGEALSGGYTF

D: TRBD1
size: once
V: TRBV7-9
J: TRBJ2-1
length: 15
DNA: TGTGCCAGCAGCCTTCAGACAGGGATCTACAATGAGCAGTTCTTC
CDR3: CASSLQTGIYNEQFF

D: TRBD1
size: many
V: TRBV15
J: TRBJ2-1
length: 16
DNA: TGTGCCACCAGCGGGCAGGACAGGAGCTCCTACAATGAGCAGTTCTTC
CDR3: CATSGQDRSSYNEQFF

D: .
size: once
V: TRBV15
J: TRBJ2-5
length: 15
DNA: TGTGCCGCCAGCAGAGAGGGGTCCTTGTTAGAGACACAGTACTTC
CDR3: CAASREGSLLETQYF

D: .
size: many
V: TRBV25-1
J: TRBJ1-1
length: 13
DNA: TGTGCCAGCAGACTATTACTAGACACTGAAGCTTTCTTT
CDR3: CASRLLLDTEAFF

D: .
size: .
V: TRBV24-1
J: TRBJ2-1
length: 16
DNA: TGTGCCACCAGTGATTTTGATCGAGGCTCCTACAATGAGCAGTTCTTC
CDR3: CATSDFDRGSYNEQFF

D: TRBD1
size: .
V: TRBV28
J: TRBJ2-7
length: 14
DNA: TGTGCCAGCAGTACCTCGGACAGGGTCTACGAGCAGTACTTC
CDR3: CASSTSDRVYEQYF

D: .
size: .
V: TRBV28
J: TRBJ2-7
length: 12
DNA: TGTGCCAGCAGTCTTACAGGGTGCGAGCAGTACTTC
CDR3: CASSLTGCEQYF

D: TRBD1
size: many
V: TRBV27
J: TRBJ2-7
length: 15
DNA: TGTGCCAGCAGTTTGGGATTGGGACAGACCTACGAGCAGTACTTC
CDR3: CASSLGLGQTYEQYF

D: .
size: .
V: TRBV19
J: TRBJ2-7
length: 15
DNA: TGTGCCAGTAGTATTTCAGGGGACCTTAAGGGCGAGCAGTACTTC
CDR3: CASSISGDLKGEQYF

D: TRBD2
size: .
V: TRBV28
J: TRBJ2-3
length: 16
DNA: TGTGCCAGCAGTTCACCGGGACTAAGCCTCACAGATACGCAGTATTTT
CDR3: CASSSPGLSLTDTQYF

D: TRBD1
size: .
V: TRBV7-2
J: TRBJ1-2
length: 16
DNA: TGTGCCAGCAGCCCCCGGGGGGTGGGACAGGGGATTGGCTACACCTTC
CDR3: CASSPRGVGQGIGYTF

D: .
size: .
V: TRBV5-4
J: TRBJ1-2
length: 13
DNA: TGTGCCAGCAGCTTGCGTGGTGCGGGTGGCTACACCTTC
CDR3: CASSLRGAGGYTF

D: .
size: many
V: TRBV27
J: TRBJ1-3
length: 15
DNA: TGTGCCAGCAGTCCGGCCCCGTACTCTGGAAACACCATATATTTT
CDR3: CASSPAPYSGNTIYF

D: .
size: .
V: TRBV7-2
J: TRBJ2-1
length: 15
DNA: TGTGCCAGCACTCCTGCTAGCTTTTCCTACAATGAGCAGTTCTTC
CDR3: CASTPASFSYNEQFF

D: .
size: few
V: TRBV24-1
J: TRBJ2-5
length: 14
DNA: TGTGCCACCAGTGACTCACGGAGGGTAGAGACCCAGTACTTC
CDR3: CATSDSRRVETQYF

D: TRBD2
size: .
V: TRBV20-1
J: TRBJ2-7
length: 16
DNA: TGCAGTGCTAGAGGACCCCCTAGCGGGAACTCCCACGAGCAGTACTTC
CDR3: CSARGPPSGNSHEQYF

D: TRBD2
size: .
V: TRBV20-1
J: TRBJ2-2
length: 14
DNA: TGCAGTCCTAGAGCGGGAGGGAACACCGGGGAGCTGTTTTTT
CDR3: CSPRAGGNTGELFF

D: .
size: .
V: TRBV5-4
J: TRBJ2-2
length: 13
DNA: TGTGCCAGCAGCCGGGGCCAGACCGGGGAGCTGTTTTTT
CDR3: CASSRGQTGELFF

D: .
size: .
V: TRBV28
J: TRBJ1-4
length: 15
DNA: TGTGCCAGCAGCTTGGAGCGGCAGACTAATGAAAAACTGTTTTTT
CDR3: CASSLERQTNEKLFF

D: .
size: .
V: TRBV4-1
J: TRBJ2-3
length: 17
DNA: TGCGCCAGCAGCCATTCGGATGGTCGGAAGATCGCAGATACGCAGTATTTT
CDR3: CASSHSDGRKIADTQYF

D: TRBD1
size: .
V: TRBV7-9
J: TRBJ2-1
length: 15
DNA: TGTGCCAGCACCAAAGGGGACAGGGGGCTCGGTGAGCAGTTCTTC
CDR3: CASTKGDRGLGEQFF

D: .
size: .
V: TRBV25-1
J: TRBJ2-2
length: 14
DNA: TGTGCCAGCACCCCCTGGCGGTCTACCGGGGAGCTGTTTTTT
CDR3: CASTPWRSTGELFF

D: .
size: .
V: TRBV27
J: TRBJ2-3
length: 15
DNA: TGTGCCAGCAGCTGGGGCCTTGATTCCACAGATACGCAGTATTTT
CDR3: CASSWGLDSTDTQYF

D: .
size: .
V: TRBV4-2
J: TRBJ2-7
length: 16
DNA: TGTGCCAGCAGCCAAGGATTGGGGCAGGGCGGCTACGAGCAGTACTTC
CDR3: CASSQGLGQGGYEQYF

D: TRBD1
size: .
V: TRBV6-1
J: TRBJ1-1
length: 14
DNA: TGTGCCAGCAGCTGGCGAGGGACAGTCACTGAAGCTTTCTTT
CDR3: CASSWRGTVTEAFF

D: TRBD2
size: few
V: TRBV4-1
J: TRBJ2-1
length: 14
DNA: TGCGCCAGCAGCAAGGGACTAGGGGACAATGAGCAGTTCTTC
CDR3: CASSKGLGDNEQFF

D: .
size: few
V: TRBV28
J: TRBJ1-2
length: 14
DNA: TGTGCCAGCAGTTTAACGAGGCAGGTGCATGGCTACACCTTC
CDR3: CASSLTRQVHGYTF

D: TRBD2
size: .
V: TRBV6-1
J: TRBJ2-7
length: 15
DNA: TGTGCCAGCAGTACCCACCAGACTAGCGGCTACGAGCAGTACTTC
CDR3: CASSTHQTSGYEQYF

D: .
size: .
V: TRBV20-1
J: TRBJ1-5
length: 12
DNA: TGCAGTGCTAACCAGGTAGATCAGCCCCAGCATTTT
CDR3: CSANQVDQPQHF

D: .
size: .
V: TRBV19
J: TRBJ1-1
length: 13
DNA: TGTGCCAGTAGTTCACTTGGAGGCACTGAAGCTTTCTTT
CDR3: CASSSLGGTEAFF

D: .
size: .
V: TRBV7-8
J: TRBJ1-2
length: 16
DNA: TGTGCCAGCAGCTTAGACCCTGCCAGGGCTCTTGATGGCTACACCTTC
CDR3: CASSLDPARALDGYTF

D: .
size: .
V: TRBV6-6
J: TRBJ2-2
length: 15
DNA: TGTGCCAGCAGTTACATAGGCCCTCACACCGGGGAGCTGTTTTTT
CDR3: CASSYIGPHTGELFF

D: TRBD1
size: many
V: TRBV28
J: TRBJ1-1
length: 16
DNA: TGTGCCAGCAGTACACAGGGGGCCTCGCCTCCCACTGAAGCTTTCTTT
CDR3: CASSTQGASPPTEAFF

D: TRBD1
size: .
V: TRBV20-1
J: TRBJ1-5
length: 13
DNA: TGCAGCGTAGGACAGGGGAGCGATCAGCCCCAGCATTTT
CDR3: CSVGQGSDQPQHF

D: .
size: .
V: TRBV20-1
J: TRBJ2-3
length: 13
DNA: TGCGGAGGGGGCACTCACTCCACAGATACGCAGTATTTT
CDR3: CGGGTHSTDTQYF

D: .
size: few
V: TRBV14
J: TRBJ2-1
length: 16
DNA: TGTGCCAGCAGCCAAAGCTTCCCTTATAGGGGCAATGAGCAGTTCTTC
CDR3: CASSQSFPYRGNEQFF

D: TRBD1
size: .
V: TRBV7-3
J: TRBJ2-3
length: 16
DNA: TGTGCCAGCAGCCCACGGACAGGGGCTAGCACAGATACGCAGTATTTT
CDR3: CASSPRTGASTDTQYF

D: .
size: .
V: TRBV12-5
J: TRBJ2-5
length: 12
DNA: TGTGCTAGTGGTTTATCCCAAGAGACCCAGTACTTC
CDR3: CASGLSQETQYF

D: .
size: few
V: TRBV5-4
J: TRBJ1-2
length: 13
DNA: TGTGCCAGCAGCCCCAGGGAGGGCTATGGCTACACCTTC
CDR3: CASSPREGYGYTF

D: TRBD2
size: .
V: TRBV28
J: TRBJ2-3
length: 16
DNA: TGTGCCAGCAGCGGACGGACTAGCCTGAAAACAGATACGCAGTTTTTT
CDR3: CASSGRTSLKTDTQFF

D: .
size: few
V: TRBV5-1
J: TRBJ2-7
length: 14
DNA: TGCGCCAGCAGCTTGCTTAGACGCCCCTACGAGCAGTACTTC
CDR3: CASSLLRRPYEQYF

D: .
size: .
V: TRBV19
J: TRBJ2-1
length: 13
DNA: TGTGCCAGTAGTGTGACAGATTTTTTTGAGCAGTTCTTC
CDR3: CASSVTDFFEQFF

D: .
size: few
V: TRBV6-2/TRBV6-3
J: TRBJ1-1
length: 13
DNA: TGTGCCAGCAGAGAATCATCTGGGACTGAAGCTTTCTTT
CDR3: CASRESSGTEAFF